The 5 T cell receptor beta chains listed next were all sequenced from one sample in a study of CDR3 diversity in severe acne (dated by TCRdb to between 2018 and 2020). The method was PCR. The sequencer listed for this sample is Illumina HiSeq 2000. TCRdb reran the public reads through fastp at Q25 and MiXCR, keeping productive beta chains. One record per CDR3 amino acid sequence lists the most common genes and DNA. The sample profile shows some 85,000 distinct CDR3 sequences; approximately 49% of them were found once. 11% of the sample comes from the top ten. Material: blood. These receptor sequences come from a male donor with severe acne vulgaris.

This sequence joins TRBV10-3 and TRBJ1-6; D might be TRBD1 (5 bases). Trimming cost V 6 bases and J 8 bases, with 14 bases left between them. From germline, CDR1 is ENHRY and CDR2 SYGVKD. CDR3 size: 14 residues. The chain's CDR3 is CAISSGTQDSPLHF. The CDR3 region has the DNA TGTGCCATCAGCTCCGGGACCCAGGATTCACCCCTCCACTTT.

This chain joins TRBV10-1 and TRBJ2-5, with 9 bases lining up with TRBD1. J gave up 5 bases and V 7 bases, and 8 bases lay outside the gene matches. Germline V gene lookup returns CDR1 WNHNN and CDR2 SYGVQD (reference sequence). The CDR3 has 14 amino acids. Here the CDR3 reads CASTPDRGGETQYF. CDR3 DNA: TGCGCCAGCACTCCGGACAGGGGTGGGGAGACCCAGTACTTC.

CDR3 DNA sequence: TGTGCCAGCGGTACAGCCCCCTATGGCTACACCTTC. It translates to CASGTAPYGYTF. The V and J genes are TRBV9 and TRBJ1-2; D gene unclear. CDR3 size: 12 residues. V gave up 7 bases and J gave up 4 bases, with 11 bases separating them. Germline-derived CDR1 and CDR2 are SGDLS and YYNGEE.

Many counts were recorded for this clonotype. This chain links TRBV24-1 with TRBJ2-5; D is ambiguous. Trimming removed 3 bases at V and 5 bases at J, with 18 bases between. CDR3 size: 16 residues. Germline V lookup: CDR1 KGHDR, CDR2 SFDVKD. CDR3 in amino acids: CATSDAEPELGETQYF. The CDR3 nucleotides are TGTGCCACCAGTGATGCGGAACCGGAGCTTGGGGAGACCCAGTACTTC.

As regards this clonotype: The DNA is omitted, as the CDR3 cannot be located on it reliably, and the CDR3 follows TCRdb's listing. The chain is built from TRBV29-1 and TRBJ1-4; the table's D call TRBD1 went unverified against the DNA. With termini counted, the CDR3 has 16 amino acids. Germline CDR1 and CDR2: SQVTM and ANQGSEA. CDR3 residues: CSAEGGWGTGNEKLLF.